The clone carrying this TCR beta chain was observed a handful of times. Donors contributed one heparinised blood draw apiece, averaging approximately 120 mL. This sample is drawn from a study of beta chain features in type 1 diabetes. Germline V gene lookup returns CDR1 SGHTA and CDR2 FQGTGA. The CDR3 has 16 amino acids. V lost 0 bases to trimming and J lost 3 bases; unmatched junction nucleotides: 1. The study reverse transcribed the entire isolated RNA, so it sequenced expressed TCRB transcripts. Only in-frame clones appear in the TCRdb table, and some are missing; sequencing was by immunoSEQ multiplex PCR. The table records approximately 160,000 clones, less than 9.5% of them present only once.

The chain has TRBV7-3 and TRBJ2-2, with 10 bases matching TRBD1. Material: central memory CD4+ T cells from blood. The receptor was isolated from a woman aged 18-29 years in good health. This CDR3 reads CASSLTGTGDTGELFF. CDR3 DNA: TGTGCCAGCAGCTTAACCGGGACAGGGGACACCGGGGAGCTGTTTTTT.